These T cell receptor beta chains were read from a single sample in a study of cytomegalovirus exposure and HLA in healthy donors. Profiled with immunoSEQ multiplex PCR; TCRdb holds only in-frame clones, not every one. The data show 90,000 to 140,000 clones, with about 85% seen just once and roughly 4.2% held by the top ten. The specimen sequenced was PBMCs. Source of these receptors: a woman between 18 and 29 years old in good health and CMV-seropositive. Both conserved end residues are part of each CDR3. The order of the fields is D gene, clone size, V gene, J gene, CDR3 protein, CDR3 DNA. The D gene is left open where the match is weak. Clone size is given for some rows only: seen once, a few or many times, or a class if the clone is expanded.

TRBD1	once	TRBV7-8	TRBJ1-1	CASSLQGQGNTEAFF	TGTGCCAGCAGCTTGCAGGGACAGGGGAACACTGAAGCTTTCTTT
-	-	TRBV7-9	TRBJ1-2	CASSFVPDGYTF	TGTGCCAGCAGCTTTGTCCCAGATGGCTACACCTTC
TRBD2	-	TRBV28	TRBJ2-7	CASKISSGASYEQYF	TGTGCCAGCAAGATAAGTAGCGGGGCCTCCTACGAGCAGTACTTC
TRBD1	-	TRBV12-5	TRBJ1-6	CASGSLKPGQANSPLHF	TGTGCTAGTGGTTCGTTAAAACCGGGACAGGCCAATTCACCCCTCCACTTT
-	-	TRBV7-3	TRBJ2-1	CASSLNPGLLSNEQFF	TGTGCCAGCAGCTTAAACCCCGGACTTCTGTCCAATGAGCAGTTCTTC
-	-	TRBV11-2	TRBJ2-7	CASSPNRAGETYEQYF	TGTGCCAGCAGCCCCAACCGCGCAGGCGAAACCTACGAGCAGTACTTC
TRBD2	-	TRBV27	TRBJ2-7	CASSFLPGLAGGGEQYF	TGTGCCAGCAGTTTCCTCCCGGGACTAGCGGGGGGGGGCGAGCAGTACTTC
TRBD1	-	TRBV29-1	TRBJ2-7	CSVETGGYEQYF	TGCAGCGTTGAAACAGGGGGCTACGAGCAGTACTTC
-	-	TRBV9	TRBJ2-7	CASSVAGENYEQYF	TGTGCCAGCAGCGTAGCGGGAGAAAACTACGAGCAGTACTTC
TRBD2	-	TRBV9	TRBJ2-2	CASSVGNSGSSTGELFF	TGTGCCAGCAGCGTAGGAAATAGCGGGAGTTCCACCGGGGAGCTGTTTTTT
-	-	TRBV9	TRBJ1-1	CASSPTNRIGTEAFF	TGTGCCAGCAGCCCGACGAACAGGATAGGCACTGAAGCTTTCTTT
TRBD1	once	TRBV5-6	TRBJ1-4	CASSQQGVNEKLFF	TGTGCCAGCAGCCAACAGGGGGTTAATGAAAAACTGTTTTTT
-	-	TRBV7-2	TRBJ2-2	CASSWGGRGSAGELFF	TGTGCCAGCAGCTGGGGAGGACGCGGGTCGGCCGGGGAGCTGTTTTTT
-	once	TRBV28	TRBJ1-5	CASSLRQGSSQPQHF	TGTGCCAGCAGTTTAAGGCAGGGCAGCTCTCAGCCCCAGCATTTT
TRBD1	-	TRBV2	TRBJ1-2	CASSEGQGSSGYTF	TGTGCCAGCAGTGAAGGACAGGGCTCCTCTGGCTACACCTTC
TRBD2	-	TRBV5-8	TRBJ2-5	CASNEPGGEETQYF	TGTGCCAGCAACGAGCCCGGGGGGGAAGAGACCCAGTACTTC
-	-	TRBV5-4	TRBJ1-2	CASSLSKEAVGYYGYTF	TGTGCCAGCAGCTTGAGTAAGGAGGCCGTGGGTTACTATGGCTACACCTTC
TRBD1	-	TRBV12-5	TRBJ1-5	CASGLTGEEQPQHF	TGTGCTAGTGGCTTGACAGGGGAGGAGCAGCCCCAGCATTTT
-	-	TRBV27	TRBJ1-1	CASSLSPQGTTEAFF	TGTGCCAGCAGTTTATCCCCGCAGGGGACGACTGAAGCTTTCTTT
-	-	TRBV18	TRBJ2-7	CASSPTGLESGEQYF	TGTGCCAGCTCACCTACAGGGTTGGAGTCGGGCGAGCAGTACTTC
TRBD2	-	TRBV9	TRBJ2-2	CASSDPRGSGGGNTGELFF	TGTGCCAGCAGCGATCCCCGGGGGAGCGGGGGAGGGAACACCGGGGAGCTGTTTTTT
TRBD1	-	TRBV10-3	TRBJ2-5	CAISSPGQGGETQYF	TGTGCCATCAGCTCCCCGGGACAGGGGGGAGAGACCCAGTACTTC
-	-	TRBV27	TRBJ2-7	CASSLKQSSYEQYF	TGTGCCAGCAGTTTAAAACAGAGCTCCTACGAGCAGTACTTC
-	-	TRBV7-3	TRBJ2-7	CASSLNEGFGEQYF	TGTGCCAGCAGCTTAAACGAGGGATTTGGCGAGCAGTACTTC
-	-	TRBV5-1	TRBJ1-2	CASSLAGIGVDYGYTF	TGCGCCAGCAGCTTGGCCGGAATAGGGGTGGACTATGGCTACACCTTC
-	-	TRBV28	TRBJ2-7	CASSSPSGYEQYF	TGTGCCAGCAGCTCCCCCAGCGGCTACGAGCAGTACTTC
TRBD1	-	TRBV7-8	TRBJ2-2	CASSSITGEAGELFF	TGTGCCAGCAGCTCTATAACAGGGGAAGCCGGGGAGCTGTTTTTT
TRBD1	-	TRBV6-6	TRBJ2-7	CASSRDSYYEQYF	TGTGCCAGCAGTCGGGACAGCTACTACGAGCAGTACTTC
-	few	TRBV11-2	TRBJ1-5	CASSLDSVRQPQHF	TGTGCCAGCAGCTTAGACAGCGTGCGGCAGCCCCAGCATTTT
TRBD1	-	TRBV14	TRBJ1-4	CASSFDRGLRNEKLFF	TGTGCCAGCAGCTTCGACAGGGGACTCCGTAATGAAAAACTGTTTTTT
TRBD2	-	TRBV10-3	TRBJ2-3	CAISGPPGTSGLDTQYF	TGTGCCATCAGCGGGCCTCCAGGGACTAGCGGGTTAGATACGCAGTATTTT
-	once	TRBV5-1	TRBJ1-3	CASSLGQGGNTIYF	TGCGCCAGCAGCTTGGGTCAGGGTGGAAACACCATATATTTT
-	-	TRBV18	TRBJ1-5	CASSPGDYLQPQHF	TGTGCCAGCTCACCGGGGGACTATCTTCAGCCCCAGCATTTT
-	-	TRBV5-4	TRBJ2-3	CASSLERVANTQYF	TGTGCCAGCAGCTTGGAACGAGTAGCAAATACGCAGTATTTT
-	-	TRBV7-9	TRBJ1-5	CASSWDTNQPQHF	TGTGCCAGCAGCTGGGACACCAATCAGCCCCAGCATTTT
-	once	TRBV19	TRBJ2-1	CASTDSGLGNNEQFF	TGTGCCAGTACGGATTCGGGACTGGGGAACAATGAGCAGTTCTTC
-	-	TRBV5-1	TRBJ2-7	CASSLAGGQYSYEQYF	TGCGCCAGCAGCTTGGCCGGAGGTCAGTACTCCTACGAGCAGTACTTC
-	-	TRBV25-1	TRBJ1-2	CASSEAHGEHGYTF	TGTGCCAGCAGTGAGGCCCACGGGGAGCACGGCTACACCTTC
-	once	TRBV5-4	TRBJ1-5	CASSPTPSQPQHF	TGTGCCAGCAGCCCAACTCCAAGTCAGCCCCAGCATTTT
TRBD2	-	TRBV9	TRBJ2-1	CASSPGLAGGHEQFF	TGTGCCAGCAGCCCCGGACTAGCGGGAGGCCATGAGCAGTTCTTC
TRBD1	-	TRBV7-9	TRBJ2-3	CASSYSGGLNSYTQYF	TGTGCCAGCAGTTATTCAGGGGGCTTGAATTCATATACGCAGTATTTT
-	once	TRBV6-5	TRBJ1-1	CASRRTGGEAFF	TGTGCCAGCAGAAGGACGGGGGGTGAAGCTTTCTTT
-	-	TRBV7-2	TRBJ1-5	CASSLSGSQPQHF	TGTGCCAGCAGCTTATCCGGGAGTCAGCCCCAGCATTTT
-	-	TRBV4-2	TRBJ2-1	CASSQDLVSKQDNEQFF	TGTGCCAGCAGCCAAGATCTTGTCTCGAAGCAGGACAATGAGCAGTTCTTC
TRBD1	-	TRBV28	TRBJ2-1	CASRMGQYVNEQFF	TGTGCCAGCAGAATGGGACAGTATGTCAATGAGCAGTTCTTC
-	few	TRBV2	TRBJ1-2	CASSRTRGSSDYGYTF	TGTGCCAGCAGTAGAACCAGGGGTAGTTCCGACTATGGCTACACCTTC
-	once	TRBV5-4	TRBJ2-2	CASSAGQNPVGELFF	TGTGCCAGCAGCGCTGGACAGAACCCGGTCGGGGAGCTGTTTTTT
TRBD1	many	TRBV4-2	TRBJ2-7	CASSQGTGGADEQYF	TGTGCCAGCAGCCAGGGGACAGGGGGCGCGGACGAGCAGTACTTC
-	-	TRBV5-1	TRBJ2-1	CASSWKGSGEQFF	TGCGCCAGCAGCTGGAAGGGGAGCGGGGAGCAGTTCTTC
-	-	TRBV11-2	TRBJ1-2	CASSLGPDTEMWGYTF	TGTGCCAGCAGCTTAGGTCCGGACACTGAGATGTGGGGCTACACCTTC
-	-	TRBV19	TRBJ2-1	CASSMGIAVSYNEQFF	TGTGCCAGTAGTATGGGAATAGCGGTCTCCTACAATGAGCAGTTCTTC
-	-	TRBV5-4	TRBJ2-7	CASSSRVGEQYF	TGTGCCAGCAGCTCCAGGGTGGGCGAGCAGTACTTC
-	few	TRBV6-1	TRBJ1-1	CASSHRVNTEAFF	TGTGCCAGCAGTCACAGAGTGAACACTGAAGCTTTCTTT
-	-	TRBV11-2	TRBJ2-7	CASSRNSYEQYF	TGTGCCAGCAGCCGAAATAGTTACGAGCAGTACTTC